The 8 T cell receptor beta chains reported below all come from one sample, sequenced in a study of Graves' ophthalmopathy and Graves' hyperthyroidism. Investigators amplified TCR beta CDR3 regions from RNA transcripts. Scientists carried out first-round RT-PCR using HTBI primers and then a second-round multiplex PCR. TCRdb re-analysed the multiplex PCR reads in MiXCR, keeping a single row per CDR3 protein. The sample includes around 1.1 million distinct CDR3 sequences, about two fifths seen only once; the top ten take over 8.5%. Sequenced sample: peripheral blood or thyroid tissue (not recorded which). Source of these receptors: an adult man with Graves' hyperthyroidism.

For the CDR3, the DNA is TGTGCCAGCAGCCCCCCCCGGGGATCGAACACTGAAGCTTTCTTT. Amino acids: CASSPPRGSNTEAFF. The chain couples TRBV7-2 to TRBJ1-1; no firm D call. The CDR3 extends over 15 amino acids. Germline values: CDR1 SGHTA, CDR2 FQGNSA. Trimming took 5 bases from V and 1 from J, leaving 14 bases between them.

This clonotype was counted ten times or more. The chain couples TRBV7-9 to TRBJ2-7; TRBD2 matches 13 bases. V lost 5 bases to trimming and J lost 5 bases; unmatched junction nucleotides: 9. The CDR3 has 16 residues. CDR1 and CDR2 (germline): SEHNR, FQNEAQ (reference sequence). Here the CDR3 DNA reads TGTGCCAGCAGCGGGAGGACTAGCGGGAGCCCCCACGAGCAGTACTTC. Translating gives CASSGRTSGSPHEQYF.

The chain recombines TRBV20-1 with TRBJ2-5; D tentatively reads TRBD1 or TRBD2 (5 bases each). The ends were cut back, 3 bases at V and 3 bases at J, with 11 bases in the middle. Germline assignment: CDR1 DFQATT and CDR2 SNEGSKA (reference sequence). CDR3 length: 13 amino acids. CDR3 DNA: TGCAGTGCTAGCGGGGCAGTTAAAGAGACCCAGTACTTC. It yields the protein CSASGAVKETQYF.

This clonotype was detected many times. The chain recombines TRBV19 with TRBJ1-5; no firm D call. This CDR3 has 14 amino acids. V was cut by 8 bases and J by 0 bases, with 11 bases left in between. Per germline, CDR1 LNHDA and CDR2 SQIVND (reference sequence). CDR3 DNA: TGTGCCAGTGATAGGGCGGGTAGCAATCAGCCCCAGCATTTT. Its protein product is CASDRAGSNQPQHF.

In its sample, this clonotype was seen many times. The chain is built from TRBV7-6 and TRBJ2-5; D not resolved. The CDR3 sequence is 13 residues long. Looked up from germline, CDR1 is SGHVS and CDR2 is FNYEAQ. Trimming removed 2 bases from V and 5 bases from J, with 9 bases in between. CDR3 DNA: TGTGCCAGCAGCTTACGTGTCTGGGAGACCCAGTACTTC. Translated, it gives CASSLRVWETQYF.

This clonotype was found many times. A junction end diverges from the germline sequence, so it may reflect a read error. The chain employs TRBV5-1 and TRBJ1-4; no clear D gene. The germline CDR1 and CDR2 sequences are SGHRS and YFSETQ. The CDR3 is made up of 15 amino acids. The CDR3 region has the DNA TGTGCCAGCAGCCTATATACTTCAACTAATGAAAAACTGTTTTTT. This codes for CASSLYTSTNEKLFF.

A word on this clonotype: One end of the junction varies from germline; a read error may be responsible. The V call is TRBV10-3, the J call TRBJ1-1, with 7 bases lining up with TRBD1. CDR1 and CDR2 (germline): ENHRY, SYGVKD. The CDR3 is 14 amino acids. The DNA of the CDR3 is TGTGCCAGCAGTTCGACAGGGTTATACACTGAAGCTTTCTTT. It yields the protein CASSSTGLYTEAFF.

To note about this clonotype: At one end, the junction sequence differs from germline, possibly due to a read error. The J gene is TRBJ2-7, the V gene TRBV25-1; 9 bases are a match to TRBD1. This CDR3 region has 17 residues. Germline values: CDR1 MGHDK, CDR2 SYGVNS. Here the CDR3 DNA reads TGTGCCAGCGGTGATGGGACAGGGAACGTTTTCTCCTACGAGCAGTACTTC. This gives the protein CASGDGTGNVFSYEQYF.